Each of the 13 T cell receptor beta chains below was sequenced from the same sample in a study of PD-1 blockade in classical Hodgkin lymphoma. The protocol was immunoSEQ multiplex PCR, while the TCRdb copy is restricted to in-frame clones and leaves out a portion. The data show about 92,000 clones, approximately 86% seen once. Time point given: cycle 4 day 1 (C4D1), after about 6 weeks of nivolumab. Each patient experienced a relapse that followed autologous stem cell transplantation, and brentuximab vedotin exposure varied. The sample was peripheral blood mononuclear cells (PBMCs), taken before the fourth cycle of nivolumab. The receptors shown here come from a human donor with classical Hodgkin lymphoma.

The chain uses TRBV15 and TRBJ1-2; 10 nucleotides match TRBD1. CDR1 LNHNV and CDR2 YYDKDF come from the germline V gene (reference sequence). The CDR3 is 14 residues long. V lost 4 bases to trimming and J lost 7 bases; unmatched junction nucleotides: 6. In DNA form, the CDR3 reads TGTGCCACCAGCACCGGACAGGGGGAAGGTGGCTACACCTTC. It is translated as CATSTGQGEGGYTF.

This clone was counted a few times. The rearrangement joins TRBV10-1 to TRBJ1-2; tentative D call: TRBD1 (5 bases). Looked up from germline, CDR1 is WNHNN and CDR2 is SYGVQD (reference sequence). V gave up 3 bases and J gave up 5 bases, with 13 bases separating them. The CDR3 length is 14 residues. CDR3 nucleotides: TGCGCCAGCAGTGAAGCGATCGGGGGGTATGGCTACACCTTC. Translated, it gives CASSEAIGGYGYTF.

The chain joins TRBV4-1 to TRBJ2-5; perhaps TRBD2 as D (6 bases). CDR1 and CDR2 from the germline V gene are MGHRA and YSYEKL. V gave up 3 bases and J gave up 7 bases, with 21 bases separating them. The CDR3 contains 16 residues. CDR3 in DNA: TGCGCCAGCAGCCATACTACCGGGACTTCCAGCGGGACCCAGTACTTC. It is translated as CASSHTTGTSSGTQYF.

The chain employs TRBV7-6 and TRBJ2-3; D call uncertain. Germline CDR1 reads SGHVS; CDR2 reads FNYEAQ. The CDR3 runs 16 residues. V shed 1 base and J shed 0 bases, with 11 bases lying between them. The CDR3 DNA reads TGTGCCAGCAGCTTAGATCCGTGGGCCAGCACAGATACGCAGTATTTT. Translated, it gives CASSLDPWASTDTQYF.

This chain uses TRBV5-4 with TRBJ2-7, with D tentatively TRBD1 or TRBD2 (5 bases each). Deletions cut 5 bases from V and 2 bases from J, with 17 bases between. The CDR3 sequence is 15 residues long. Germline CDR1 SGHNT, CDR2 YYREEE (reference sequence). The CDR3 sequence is CASRSRDRGTYEQYF. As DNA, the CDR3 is TGTGCCAGCAGGAGCCGGGACCGTGGAACCTACGAGCAGTACTTC.

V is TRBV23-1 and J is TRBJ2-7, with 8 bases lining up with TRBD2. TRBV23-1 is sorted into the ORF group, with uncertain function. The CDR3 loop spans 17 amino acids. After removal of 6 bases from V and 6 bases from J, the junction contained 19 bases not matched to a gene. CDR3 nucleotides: TGCGCCAGCAGACCCAGTCCCGGCCGGGAGGGGCCGCGCGAGCAGTACTTC. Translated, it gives CASRPSPGREGPREQYF.

CDR3 bases: TGTGCCAGCAGCCAAGCCCCCGCGACAGGGGGTGCCACTGAAGCTTTCTTT. This gives the protein CASSQAPATGGATEAFF. The chain employs TRBV16 and TRBJ1-1, with TRBD1 identical over 9 bases. The CDR3 consists of 17 residues. Trimming took 2 bases from V and 4 from J; bases not matched to a gene: 11. Germline values: CDR1 KGHSY, CDR2 FQNENV.

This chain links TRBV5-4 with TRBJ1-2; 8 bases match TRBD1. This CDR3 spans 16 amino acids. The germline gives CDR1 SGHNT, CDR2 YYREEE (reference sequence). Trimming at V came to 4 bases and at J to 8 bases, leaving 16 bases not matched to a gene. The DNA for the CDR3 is TGTGCCAGCAGCCCTGCGGGGACAGGCCAGGGGGGAGGCTACACCTTC. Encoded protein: CASSPAGTGQGGGYTF. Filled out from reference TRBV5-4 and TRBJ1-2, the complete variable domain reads ETGVTQSPTHLIKTRGQQVTLRCSSQSGHNTVSWYQQALGQGPQFIFQYYREEENGRGNFPPRFSGLQFPNYSSELNVNALELDDSALYLCASSPAGTGQGGGYTFGSGTRLTVV.

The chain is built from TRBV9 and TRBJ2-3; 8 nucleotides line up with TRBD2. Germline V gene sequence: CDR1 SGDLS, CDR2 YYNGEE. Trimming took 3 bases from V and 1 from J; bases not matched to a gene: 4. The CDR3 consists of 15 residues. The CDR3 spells CASSAHSGGTDTQYF. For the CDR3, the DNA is TGTGCCAGCAGCGCCCATAGCGGGGGCACAGATACGCAGTATTTT.

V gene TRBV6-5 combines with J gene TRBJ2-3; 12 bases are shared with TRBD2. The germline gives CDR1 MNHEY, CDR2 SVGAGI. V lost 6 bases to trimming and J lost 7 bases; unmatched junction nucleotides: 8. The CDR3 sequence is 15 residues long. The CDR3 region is CASSPSGRAPYTQYF. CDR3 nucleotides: TGTGCCAGCAGCCCTAGCGGGAGGGCCCCCTATACGCAGTATTTT.

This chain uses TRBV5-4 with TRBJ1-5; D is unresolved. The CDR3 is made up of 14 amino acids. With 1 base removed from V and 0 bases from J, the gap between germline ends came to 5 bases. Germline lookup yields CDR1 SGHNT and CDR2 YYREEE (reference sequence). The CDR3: CASSLYNSNQPQHF. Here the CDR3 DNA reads TGTGCCAGCAGCTTGTATAATAGCAATCAGCCCCAGCATTTT. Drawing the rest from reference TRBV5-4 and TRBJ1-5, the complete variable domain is ETGVTQSPTHLIKTRGQQVTLRCSSQSGHNTVSWYQQALGQGPQFIFQYYREEENGRGNFPPRFSGLQFPNYSSELNVNALELDDSALYLCASSLYNSNQPQHFGDGTRLSIL.

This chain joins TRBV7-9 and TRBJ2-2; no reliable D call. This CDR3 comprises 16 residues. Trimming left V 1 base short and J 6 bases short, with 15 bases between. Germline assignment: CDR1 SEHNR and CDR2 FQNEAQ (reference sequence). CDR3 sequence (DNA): TGTGCCAGCAGCTTAGAGTTAGCATTGGGCGCCGGGGAGCTGTTTTTT. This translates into CASSLELALGAGELFF. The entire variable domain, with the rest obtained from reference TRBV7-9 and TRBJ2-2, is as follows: DTGVSQNPRHKITKRGQNVTFRCDPISEHNRLYWYRQTLGQGPEFLTYFQNEAQLEKSRLLSDRFSAERPKGSFSTLEIQRTEQGDSAMYLCASSLELALGAGELFFGEGSRLTVL.

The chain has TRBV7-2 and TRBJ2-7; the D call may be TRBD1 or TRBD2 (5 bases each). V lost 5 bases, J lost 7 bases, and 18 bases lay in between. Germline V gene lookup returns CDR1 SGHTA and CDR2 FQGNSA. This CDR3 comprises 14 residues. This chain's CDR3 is CASSVGPQMGEQYF. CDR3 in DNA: TGTGCCAGCAGCGTGGGACCTCAAATGGGTGAGCAGTACTTC.